Each of the 26 T cell receptor beta chains below was sequenced from the same sample in a study of blood T cell repertoires in COVID-19. The method was immunoSEQ multiplex PCR; TCRdb's version includes in-frame clones alone and lacks a portion of them. The table records 120,000 to 150,000 clones, 85% to 90% of them present only once. Sample: PBMCs or T cells enriched from blood (not recorded which). These receptors came from a young woman with acute COVID-19.

This rearrangement joins TRBV7-8 to TRBJ1-4; the D is unclear. V was clipped by 3 bases and J by 7 bases, with 12 bases between them. This CDR3 has 14 residues. The V gene's germline CDR1 is SGHVS and CDR2 FQNEAQ. The CDR3 DNA reads TGTGCCAGCAGCTTTAGCCAGCTAGGTGAAAAACTGTTTTTT. It yields the protein CASSFSQLGEKLFF.

V gene TRBV28 combines with J gene TRBJ2-3; the D gene is possibly TRBD1 (5 bases). V lost 3 bases and J 8 bases, leaving 9 bases between the germline ends. The CDR3 is made up of 12 amino acids. Germline lookup yields CDR1 MDHEN and CDR2 SYDVKM. The CDR3 loop is CASSFGHGTQYF. The DNA for the CDR3 is TGTGCCAGCAGTTTTGGACACGGTACGCAGTATTTT. Together with reference TRBV28 and TRBJ2-3, the CDR3 gives the full variable domain: DVKVTQSSRYLVKRTGEKVFLECVQDMDHENMFWYRQDPGLGLRLIYFSYDVKMKEKGDIPEGYSVSREKKERFSLILESASTNQTSMYLCASSFGHGTQYFGPGTRLTVL.

The J gene is TRBJ2-1, the V gene TRBV28; 10 bases map to TRBD2. CDR3 size: 17 residues. In germline, CDR1 is MDHEN, CDR2 SYDVKM. Trimming removed 1 base from V and 2 bases from J; junction bases left unmatched: 5. CDR3: CASSLSASGSAYNEQFF. CDR3 DNA sequence: TGTGCCAGCAGTTTATCCGCTAGCGGGAGCGCCTACAATGAGCAGTTCTTC. The variable domain in full, completed from reference TRBV28 and TRBJ2-1, reads DVKVTQSSRYLVKRTGEKVFLECVQDMDHENMFWYRQDPGLGLRLIYFSYDVKMKEKGDIPEGYSVSREKKERFSLILESASTNQTSMYLCASSLSASGSAYNEQFFGPGTRLTVL.

The rearrangement joins TRBV27 to TRBJ1-5; perhaps TRBD1 as D (5 bases). Germline CDR1 reads MNHEY; CDR2 reads SMNVEV (reference sequence). This CDR3 has 15 amino acids. V lost 7 bases to trimming and J lost 0 bases, with 13 bases between them. The CDR3 protein is CASTGGEYSNQPQHF. DNA of the CDR3: TGTGCCAGCACCGGGGGGGAGTATAGCAATCAGCCCCAGCATTTT.

This clone occurred once. J is TRBJ2-7 and V is TRBV28, with D hard to call. Germline-derived CDR1 and CDR2 are MDHEN and SYDVKM. The CDR3 is 12 amino acids. Trimming shortened V by 3 bases and J by 4 bases, and 7 bases separated the two germline ends. The DNA for the CDR3 is TGTGCCAGCAGTTTTACTCGGTACGAGCAGTACTTC. It translates to CASSFTRYEQYF.

The chain combines TRBV30 with TRBJ2-1, with a tentative D call TRBD2 (6 bases). V was trimmed by 2 bases and J by 4 bases, leaving 12 bases between them. The CDR3 has 14 amino acids. In germline, CDR1 is GTSNPN, CDR2 SVGIG (reference sequence). CDR3 nucleotides: TGTGCCTGGAGTATTACGGGGACTTACAATGAGCAGTTCTTC. Protein: CAWSITGTYNEQFF. The full variable domain, rest sourced from reference TRBV30 and TRBJ2-1, is SQTIHQWPATLVQPVGSPLSLECTVEGTSNPNLYWYRQAAGRGLQLLFYSVGIGQISSEVPQNLSASRPQDRQFILSSKKLLLSDSGFYLCAWSITGTYNEQFFGPGTRLTVL.

The chain is built from TRBV2 and TRBJ1-2; a possible D gene is TRBD1 (6 bases). Germline V CDR1 and CDR2: SNHLY, FYNNEI. The CDR3 sequence is 14 residues long. Trimming removed 0 bases at V and 6 bases at J, with 11 bases between. CDR3: CASSEAMDRDGYTF. The CDR3 DNA is TGTGCCAGCAGTGAAGCGATGGACAGAGATGGCTACACCTTC.

The V and J genes are TRBV27 and TRBJ2-1, with TRBD2 identical over 12 bases. V lost 1 base and J lost 4; bases outside the gene matches: 2. This CDR3 spans 16 amino acids. Germline CDR1 is MNHEY and CDR2 is SMNVEV (reference sequence). The CDR3 sequence: CASSLWGLAGYNEQFF. DNA for the CDR3: TGTGCCAGCAGTTTATGGGGACTAGCGGGTTACAATGAGCAGTTCTTC.

The rearrangement links TRBV6-2 or TRBV6-3 to TRBJ2-7; weak D call: TRBD2 (6 bases). The germline gives CDR1 MNHEY, CDR2 SVGEGT. Trimming cost V 0 bases and J 1 base, with 7 bases left between them. The CDR3 runs to 14 residues. This CDR3 reads CASSYSEGSYEQYF. The CDR3 DNA follows: TGTGCCAGCAGTTACTCGGAGGGATCCTACGAGCAGTACTTC.

V usage is TRBV6-5 and J usage is TRBJ1-1; D may be TRBD1 (6 bases). V was cut by 5 bases and J by 6 bases, with 13 bases left in between. CDR3 size: 13 residues. Germline loops: CDR1 MNHEY, CDR2 SVGAGI. The CDR3 bases are TGTGCCAGCAGTAACCCAGGGGAATCTGAAGCTTTCTTT. Translated: CASSNPGESEAFF.

The chain uses TRBV29-1 and TRBJ2-1; 8 nucleotides agree with TRBD2. Germline lookup yields CDR1 SQVTM and CDR2 ANQGSEA. Trimming took 3 bases from V and 6 from J; bases not matched to a gene: 7. The CDR3 length is 14 residues. The CDR3 loop is CSVEGAGGTNEQFF. The CDR3 bases are TGCAGCGTTGAGGGCGCGGGAGGTACCAATGAGCAGTTCTTC.

This sequence joins TRBV6-4 and TRBJ1-5; TRBD1 matches at 7 bases. V lost 10 bases, J lost 9 bases, and 12 bases stayed unmatched. Germline V gene data show CDR1 as MRHNA and CDR2 as SNTAGT. This CDR3 is built from 13 residues. The CDR3 DNA reads as TGTGCCACAGGATGGACAGGCCCTGCGCCCCAGCATTTT. Amino acid sequence: CATGWTGPAPQHF.

J is TRBJ2-1 and V is TRBV28; 10 nucleotides match TRBD2. From germline, CDR1 is MDHEN and CDR2 SYDVKM. The CDR3 runs 15 residues. Trimming took 3 bases from V and 6 from J; bases not matched to a gene: 5. CDR3 protein: CASSLPGLASNEQFF. The CDR3 DNA sequence: TGTGCCAGCAGTTTGCCGGGACTAGCGAGCAATGAGCAGTTCTTC.

This rearrangement joins TRBV4-2 to TRBJ1-2; 8 bases agree with TRBD1. The J segment lost 3 bases and the V segment lost 5 bases, leaving 17 bases of the junction unmatched. CDR1 is LGHNA, CDR2 YNFKEQ, per germline. This CDR3 is built from 18 residues. The chain's CDR3 is CASSSPGTGRWFDYGYTF. CDR3 coding DNA: TGTGCCAGCAGCTCACCCGGGACAGGAAGATGGTTCGACTATGGCTACACCTTC.

V usage is TRBV27 and J usage is TRBJ1-1, with 10 bases matching TRBD1. Unmatched junction bases numbered 8, after V lost 11 bases and J lost 2 bases. The CDR3 has 14 amino acids. The germline CDR1 and CDR2 sequences are MNHEY and SMNVEV (reference sequence). CDR3: CAFRDRGLNTEAFF. The CDR3 DNA sequence: TGTGCCTTCCGGGACAGGGGATTAAACACTGAAGCTTTCTTT.

V usage is TRBV14 and J usage is TRBJ2-5; no definite D call. The germline CDR1 and CDR2 sequences are SGHDN and FVKESK. V lost 0 bases and J lost 6, with 5 bases in between. This CDR3 contains 12 residues. The CDR3 spells CASSQDWQTQYF. Written as DNA, the CDR3 is TGTGCCAGCAGCCAAGATTGGCAGACCCAGTACTTC.

The gene calls are TRBV28 and TRBJ2-5, with D perhaps matching TRBD2 (5 bases). Germline V lookup: CDR1 MDHEN, CDR2 SYDVKM. The CDR3 length is 13 residues. The V end was cut by 2 bases, the J end by 7 bases, with 11 bases between. For the CDR3, the DNA is TGTGCCAGCAGTTTAACGCGGGCGGGGACCCAGTACTTC. Its protein is CASSLTRAGTQYF.

The chain recombines TRBV28 with TRBJ1-1; D call uncertain. This CDR3 region has 14 residues. CDR1 MDHEN and CDR2 SYDVKM come from the germline V gene. The V end was cut by 3 bases, the J end by 6 bases, with 14 bases between. CDR3 sequence (DNA): TGTGCCAGCAGTTTTCTGACCAAACGGGCTGAAGCTTTCTTT. Its translation is CASSFLTKRAEAFF. Complete variable domain (other parts from reference TRBV28 and TRBJ1-1): DVKVTQSSRYLVKRTGEKVFLECVQDMDHENMFWYRQDPGLGLRLIYFSYDVKMKEKGDIPEGYSVSREKKERFSLILESASTNQTSMYLCASSFLTKRAEAFFGQGTRLTVV.

The chain joins TRBV9 to TRBJ1-5, with no clear D. Trimming stripped 2 bases from V and 4 bases from J, with 19 bases between. This CDR3 region has 17 residues. Germline V lookup: CDR1 SGDLS, CDR2 YYNGEE. DNA for the CDR3: TGTGCCAGCAGCGTGGCTCAGGACTTGTCTCTAAATCAGCCCCAGCATTTT. Protein: CASSVAQDLSLNQPQHF.

This rearrangement joins TRBV28 to TRBJ2-5; TRBD2 aligns across 7 bases. Looked up from germline, CDR1 is MDHEN and CDR2 is SYDVKM. With V trimmed by 4 bases and J by 1 base, 6 bases remained unmatched. This CDR3 is built from 15 residues. As DNA, the CDR3 is TGTGCCAGCAGTTCTCGAGCGGGAACCCAAGAGACCCAGTACTTC. Translated: CASSSRAGTQETQYF.

This clone has just one count. J is TRBJ2-7 and V is TRBV3-1 (or the pseudogene TRBV3-2), with TRBD2 identical over 9 bases. CDR3 length equals 16 residues. V was clipped by 2 bases and J by 4 bases; unmatched bases: 9. Germline V gives CDR1 LGHDT, CDR2 YNNKEL (reference sequence). The CDR3 is CASSQLGGGRVYEQYF. CDR3 nucleotides: TGTGCCAGCAGCCAATTAGGAGGCGGGAGGGTGTACGAGCAGTACTTC.

The J gene is TRBJ2-3, the V gene TRBV27; 13 bases align to TRBD2. V was pared by 4 bases and J by 6 bases, with 7 bases of the junction left unmatched. The CDR3 sequence is 16 residues long. Germline V gives CDR1 MNHEY, CDR2 SMNVEV (reference sequence). The CDR3 DNA reads TGTGCCAGCAGTTCTTGGACTAGCGGGGGCCTCGATACGCAGTATTTT. Translating gives CASSSWTSGGLDTQYF.

This clone appeared a few times. This chain joins TRBV28 and TRBJ2-7, with 8 bases fitting TRBD1. The CDR3 is 16 amino acids. Losses at the gene ends were 4 bases for V and 4 bases for J; bases not matched to a gene: 12. The V gene's germline CDR1 is MDHEN and CDR2 SYDVKM. The CDR3 DNA is TGTGCCAGCAGTTCCTACTTCGACAGGGGTGGGTACGAGCAGTACTTC. It is translated as CASSSYFDRGGYEQYF.

The rearrangement uses TRBV27 and TRBJ2-4, with 7 positions matching TRBD2. The V gene's germline CDR1 is MNHEY and CDR2 SMNVEV (reference sequence). Trimming cost V 6 bases and J 10 bases; bases outside gene matches: 9. CDR3 length: 13 amino acids. The CDR3: CASSQSGRFIQYF. CDR3 DNA: TGTGCCAGCAGCCAATCCGGGAGGTTTATTCAGTACTTC.

The chain has TRBV19 and TRBJ1-1; 7 positions match TRBD1. With V trimmed by 2 bases and J by 1 base, 4 bases remained unmatched. The CDR3 is 15 residues long. CDR1 LNHDA and CDR2 SQIVND come from the germline V gene (reference sequence). CDR3 DNA: TGTGCCAGTAGTATAACCGGGACAGCGAACACTGAAGCTTTCTTT. Translation gives CASSITGTANTEAFF.

This clone occurred once. The rearrangement joins TRBV25-1 to TRBJ2-7; no firm D call. Per germline, CDR1 MGHDK and CDR2 SYGVNS. CDR3 size: 13 residues. V shed 3 bases and J shed 1 base, with 7 bases lying between them. The DNA of the CDR3 is TGTGCCAGCAGTGAGACGGAGTCCTACGAGCAGTACTTC. This translates into CASSETESYEQYF.